This TCR beta chain was sequenced during a study of cytomegalovirus exposure and HLA in healthy donors. Turning to the study itself: From HLA-typed donors, an early data release held some 80 million unique TCRs.

The PCR ran on 60 Vbeta and 13 Jbeta primers. Clones were sequenced by immunoSEQ multiplex PCR, and TCRdb holds only the in-frame ones, with some missing. Counted here are 90,000 or so clones, around 76% occurring once; the ten biggest clones make up 10%. On this clone: What it recognizes is unknown.

Whole-study findings and limits: The listing of roughly 160 TCR beta chains classed them as cytomegalovirus-associated.

Sequencing was performed on PBMCs. The sequence came from a man aged 25-45 years in good health and CMV-seropositive.

This CDR3 reads CASSPTTGTGILHGYTF. CDR3 sequence (DNA): TGTGCCAGTTCTCCAACGACCGGGACAGGGATCCTCCATGGCTACACCTTC. This rearrangement joins TRBV19 to TRBJ1-2; TRBD1 matches at 9 bases. Losses at the gene ends were 8 bases for V and 6 bases for J; bases not matched to a gene: 19. Germline CDR1 is LNHDA and CDR2 is SQIVND (reference sequence). This CDR3 contains 17 residues.